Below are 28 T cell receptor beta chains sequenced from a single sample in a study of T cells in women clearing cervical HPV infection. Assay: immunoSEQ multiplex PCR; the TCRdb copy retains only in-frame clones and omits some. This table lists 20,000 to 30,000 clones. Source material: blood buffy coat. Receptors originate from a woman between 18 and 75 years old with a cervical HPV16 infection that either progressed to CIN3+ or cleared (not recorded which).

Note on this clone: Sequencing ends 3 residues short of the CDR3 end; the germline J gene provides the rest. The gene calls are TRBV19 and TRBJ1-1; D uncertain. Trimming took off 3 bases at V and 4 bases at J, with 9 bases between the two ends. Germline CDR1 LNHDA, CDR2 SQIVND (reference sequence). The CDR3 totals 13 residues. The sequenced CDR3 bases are TGTGCCAGTAGTATGGGTCTAGGCACTGAA. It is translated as CASSMGLGTE. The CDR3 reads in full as CASSMGLGTEAFF. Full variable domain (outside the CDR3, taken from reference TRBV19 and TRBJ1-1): DGGITQSPKYLFRKEGQNVTLSCEQNLNHDAMYWYRQDPGQGLRLIYYSQIVNDFQKGDIAEGYSVSREKKESFPLTVTSAQKNPTAFYLCASSMGLGTEAFFGQGTRLTVV.

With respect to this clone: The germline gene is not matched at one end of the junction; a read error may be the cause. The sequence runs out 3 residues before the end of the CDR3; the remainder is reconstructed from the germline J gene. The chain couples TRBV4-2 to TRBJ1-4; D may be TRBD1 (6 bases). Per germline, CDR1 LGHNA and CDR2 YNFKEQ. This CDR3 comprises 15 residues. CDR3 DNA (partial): TGCGCCAGCAGCCAAGATATGACAGGAGGGTACGAA. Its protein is CASSQDMTGGYE. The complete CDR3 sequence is CASSQDMTGGYELFF.

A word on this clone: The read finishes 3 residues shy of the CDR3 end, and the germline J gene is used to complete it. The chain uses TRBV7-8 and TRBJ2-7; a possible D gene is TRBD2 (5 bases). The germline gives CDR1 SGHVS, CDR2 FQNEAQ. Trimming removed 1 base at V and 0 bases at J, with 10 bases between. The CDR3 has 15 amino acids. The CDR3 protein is CASSLVAGSSYEQYF. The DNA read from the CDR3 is TGTGCCAGCAGCTTAGTTGCGGGTAGCTCCTACGAG.

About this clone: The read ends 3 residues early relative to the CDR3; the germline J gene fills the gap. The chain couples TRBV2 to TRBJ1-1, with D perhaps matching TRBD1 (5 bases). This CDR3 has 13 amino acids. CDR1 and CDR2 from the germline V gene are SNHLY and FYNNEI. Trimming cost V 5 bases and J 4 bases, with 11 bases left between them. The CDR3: CASSTGGGTEAFF. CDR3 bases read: TGTGCCAGCAGTACCGGGGGAGGCACTGAA.

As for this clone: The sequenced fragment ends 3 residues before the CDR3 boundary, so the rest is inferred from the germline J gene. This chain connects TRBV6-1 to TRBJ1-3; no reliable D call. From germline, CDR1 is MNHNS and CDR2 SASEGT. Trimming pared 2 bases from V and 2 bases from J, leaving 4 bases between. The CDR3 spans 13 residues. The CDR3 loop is CASSEQTGNTIYF. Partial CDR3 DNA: TGTGCCAGCAGTGAACAAACTGGAAACACC.

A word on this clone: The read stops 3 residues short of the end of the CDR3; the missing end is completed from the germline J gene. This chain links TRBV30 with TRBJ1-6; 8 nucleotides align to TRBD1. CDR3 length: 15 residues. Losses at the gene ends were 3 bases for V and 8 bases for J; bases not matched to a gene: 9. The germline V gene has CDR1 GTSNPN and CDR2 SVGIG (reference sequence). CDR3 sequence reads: CAWSDRTGNHSPLHF. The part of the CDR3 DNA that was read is TGTGCCTGGAGCGATCGGACAGGGAACCATTCACCC.

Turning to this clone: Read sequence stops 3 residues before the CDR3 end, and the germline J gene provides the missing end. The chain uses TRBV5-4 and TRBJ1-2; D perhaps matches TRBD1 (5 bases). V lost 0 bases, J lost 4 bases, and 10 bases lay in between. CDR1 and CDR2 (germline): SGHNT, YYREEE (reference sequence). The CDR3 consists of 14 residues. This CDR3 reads CASSLDGGSYGYTF. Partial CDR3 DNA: TGTGCCAGCAGCTTGGATGGGGGGAGCTATGGC. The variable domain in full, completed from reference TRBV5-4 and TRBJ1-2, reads ETGVTQSPTHLIKTRGQQVTLRCSSQSGHNTVSWYQQALGQGPQFIFQYYREEENGRGNFPPRFSGLQFPNYSSELNVNALELDDSALYLCASSLDGGSYGYTFGSGTRLTVV.

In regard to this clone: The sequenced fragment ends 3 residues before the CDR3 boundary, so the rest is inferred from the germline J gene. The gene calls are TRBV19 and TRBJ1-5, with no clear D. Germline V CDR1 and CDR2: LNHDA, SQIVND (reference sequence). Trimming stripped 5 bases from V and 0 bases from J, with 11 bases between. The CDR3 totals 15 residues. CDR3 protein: CASSAGEHSNQPQHF. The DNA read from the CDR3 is TGTGCCAGTAGTGCGGGCGAACATAGCAATCAGCCC. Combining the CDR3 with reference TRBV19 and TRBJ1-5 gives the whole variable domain DGGITQSPKYLFRKEGQNVTLSCEQNLNHDAMYWYRQDPGQGLRLIYYSQIVNDFQKGDIAEGYSVSREKKESFPLTVTSAQKNPTAFYLCASSAGEHSNQPQHFGDGTRLSIL.

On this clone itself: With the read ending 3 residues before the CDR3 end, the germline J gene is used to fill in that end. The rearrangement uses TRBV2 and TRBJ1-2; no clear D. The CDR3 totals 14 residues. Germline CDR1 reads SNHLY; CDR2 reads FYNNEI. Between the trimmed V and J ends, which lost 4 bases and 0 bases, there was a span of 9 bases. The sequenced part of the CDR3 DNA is TGTGCCAGCAGTGCCCTTTTAGCTAACTATGGC. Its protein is CASSALLANYG. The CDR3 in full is CASSALLANYGYTF.

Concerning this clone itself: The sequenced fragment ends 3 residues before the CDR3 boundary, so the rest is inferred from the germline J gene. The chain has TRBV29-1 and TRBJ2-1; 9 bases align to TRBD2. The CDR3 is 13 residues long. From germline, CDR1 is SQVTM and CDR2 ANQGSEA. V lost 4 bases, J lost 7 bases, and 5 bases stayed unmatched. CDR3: CSVVRGGKNEQFF. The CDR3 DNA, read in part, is TGCAGCGTTGTGCGGGGGGGCAAGAATGAG.

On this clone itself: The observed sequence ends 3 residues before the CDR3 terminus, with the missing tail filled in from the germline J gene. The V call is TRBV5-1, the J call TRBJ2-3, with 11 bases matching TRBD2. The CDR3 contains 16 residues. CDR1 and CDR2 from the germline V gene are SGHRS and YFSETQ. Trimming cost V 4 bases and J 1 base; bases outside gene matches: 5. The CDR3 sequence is CASSQGTSGGTDTQYF. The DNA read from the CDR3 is TGCGCCAGCAGCCAAGGGACTAGCGGAGGCACAGATACG.

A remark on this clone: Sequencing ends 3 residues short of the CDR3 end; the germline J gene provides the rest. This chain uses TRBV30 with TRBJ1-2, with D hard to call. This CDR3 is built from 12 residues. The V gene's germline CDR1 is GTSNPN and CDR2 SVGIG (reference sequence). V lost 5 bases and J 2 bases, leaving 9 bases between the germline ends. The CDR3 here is CAWSSGNYGYTF. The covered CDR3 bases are TGTGCCTGGTCTTCCGGGAACTATGGC.

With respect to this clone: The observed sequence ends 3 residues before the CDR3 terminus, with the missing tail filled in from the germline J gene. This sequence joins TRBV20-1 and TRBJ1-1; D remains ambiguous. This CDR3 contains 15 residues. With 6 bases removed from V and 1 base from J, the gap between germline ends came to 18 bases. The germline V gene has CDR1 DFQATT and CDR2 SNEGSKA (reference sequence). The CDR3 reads CSALSNGLRNTEAFF. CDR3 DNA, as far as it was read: TGCAGTGCCCTGTCGAATGGGCTGAGGAACACTGAA.

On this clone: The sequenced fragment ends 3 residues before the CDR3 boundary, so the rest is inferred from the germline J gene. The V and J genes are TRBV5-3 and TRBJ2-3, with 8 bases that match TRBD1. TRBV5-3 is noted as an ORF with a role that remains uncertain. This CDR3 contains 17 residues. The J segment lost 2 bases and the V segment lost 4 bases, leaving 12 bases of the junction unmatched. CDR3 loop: CARSTSGTGEYTDTQYF. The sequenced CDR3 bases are TGTGCCAGAAGCACCTCCGGGACAGGTGAATACACAGATACG.

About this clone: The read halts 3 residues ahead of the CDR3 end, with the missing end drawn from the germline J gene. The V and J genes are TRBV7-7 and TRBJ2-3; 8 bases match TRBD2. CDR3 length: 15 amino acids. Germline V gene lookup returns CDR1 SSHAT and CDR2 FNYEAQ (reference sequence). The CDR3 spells CASSPNPGGGETQYF. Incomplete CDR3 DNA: TGTGCCAGCAGTCCCAACCCGGGGGGGGGAGAGACG.

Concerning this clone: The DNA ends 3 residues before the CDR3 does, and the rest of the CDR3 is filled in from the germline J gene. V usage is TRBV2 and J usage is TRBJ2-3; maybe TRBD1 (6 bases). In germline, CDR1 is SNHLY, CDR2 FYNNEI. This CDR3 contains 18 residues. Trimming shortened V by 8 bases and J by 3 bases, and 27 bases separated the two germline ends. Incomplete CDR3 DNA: TGTGCCAGCCAAGGGTGGGGGCCCCAGGGGACCCTAACAGATACG. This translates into CASQGWGPQGTLTDT. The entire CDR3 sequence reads CASQGWGPQGTLTDTQYF.

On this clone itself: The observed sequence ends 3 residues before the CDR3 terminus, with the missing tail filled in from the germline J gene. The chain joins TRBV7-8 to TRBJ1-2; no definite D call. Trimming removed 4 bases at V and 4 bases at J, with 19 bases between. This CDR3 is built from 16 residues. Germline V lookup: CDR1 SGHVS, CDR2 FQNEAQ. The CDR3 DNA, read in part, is TGTGCCAGCAGCTCGAGCGGGCCAGCCCTCAGCTATGGC. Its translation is CASSSSGPALSYG. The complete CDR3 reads CASSSSGPALSYGYTF.

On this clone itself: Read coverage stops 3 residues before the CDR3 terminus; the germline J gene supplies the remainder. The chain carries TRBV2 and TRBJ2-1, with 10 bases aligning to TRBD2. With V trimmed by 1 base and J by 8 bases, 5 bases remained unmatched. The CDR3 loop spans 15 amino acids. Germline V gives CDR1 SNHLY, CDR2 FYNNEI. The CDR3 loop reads CASSEEGLANDEQFF. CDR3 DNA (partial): TGTGCCAGCAGTGAAGAGGGACTAGCGAACGATGAG. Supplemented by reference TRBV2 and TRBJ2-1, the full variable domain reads EPEVTQTPSHQVTQMGQEVILRCVPISNHLYFYWYRQILGQKVEFLVSFYNNEISEKSEIFDDQFSVERPDGSNFTLKIRSTKLEDSAMYFCASSEEGLANDEQFFGPGTRLTVL.

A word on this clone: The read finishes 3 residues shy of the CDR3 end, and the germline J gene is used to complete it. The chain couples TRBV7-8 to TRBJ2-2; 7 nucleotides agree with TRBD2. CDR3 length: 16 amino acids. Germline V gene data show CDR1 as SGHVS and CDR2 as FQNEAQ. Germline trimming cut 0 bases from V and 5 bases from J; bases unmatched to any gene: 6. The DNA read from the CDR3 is TGTGCCAGCAGCTTAGCGAAGCAGGGAGGGACCGGGGAG. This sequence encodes CASSLAKQGGTGE. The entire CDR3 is CASSLAKQGGTGELFF.

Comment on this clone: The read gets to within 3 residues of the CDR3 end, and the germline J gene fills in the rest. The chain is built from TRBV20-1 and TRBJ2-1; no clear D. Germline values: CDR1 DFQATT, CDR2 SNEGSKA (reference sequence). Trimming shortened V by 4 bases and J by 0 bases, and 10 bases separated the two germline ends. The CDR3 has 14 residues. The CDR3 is CSAKVSSSYNEQFF. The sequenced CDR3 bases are TGCAGTGCTAAGGTGTCCAGCTCCTACAATGAG.

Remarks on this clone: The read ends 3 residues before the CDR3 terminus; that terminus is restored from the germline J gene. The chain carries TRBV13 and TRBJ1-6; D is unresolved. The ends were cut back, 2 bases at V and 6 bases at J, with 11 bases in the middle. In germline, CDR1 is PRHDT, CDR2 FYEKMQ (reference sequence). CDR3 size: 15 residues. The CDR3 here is CASSLWAQVNSPLHF. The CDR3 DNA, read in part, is TGTGCCAGCAGCTTATGGGCACAAGTTAATTCACCC.

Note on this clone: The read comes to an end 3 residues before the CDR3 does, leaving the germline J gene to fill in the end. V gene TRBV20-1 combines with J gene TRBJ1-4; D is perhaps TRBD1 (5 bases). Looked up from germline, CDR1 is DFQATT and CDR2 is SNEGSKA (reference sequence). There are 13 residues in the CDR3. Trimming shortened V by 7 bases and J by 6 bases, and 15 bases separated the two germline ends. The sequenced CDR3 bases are TGCAGTGGCATGGGGCTGAGGGATGAAAAA. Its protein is CSGMGLRDEK. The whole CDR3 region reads CSGMGLRDEKLFF.

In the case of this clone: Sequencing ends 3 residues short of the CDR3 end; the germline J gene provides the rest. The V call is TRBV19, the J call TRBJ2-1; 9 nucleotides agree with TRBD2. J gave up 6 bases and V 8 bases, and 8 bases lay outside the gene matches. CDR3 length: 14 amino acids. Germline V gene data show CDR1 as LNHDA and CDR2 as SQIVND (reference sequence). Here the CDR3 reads CASASGRPSNEQFF. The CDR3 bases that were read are TGTGCCAGTGCCAGCGGGAGGCCCTCCAATGAG.

The CDR3 sequence: CASSISGQLRTSSYEQYF. The CDR3 DNA, read in part, is TGTGCCAGTAGTATTAGCGGTCAGTTAAGGACGTCCTCCTACGAG. The chain recombines TRBV19 with TRBJ2-7, with D tentatively TRBD2 (6 bases). The read terminates 3 residues ahead of where the CDR3 ends, so the germline J gene completes it. The CDR3 has 18 residues. Germline V gives CDR1 LNHDA, CDR2 SQIVND (reference sequence). Deletions cut 3 bases from V and 0 bases from J, with 21 bases between. The whole variable domain, remainder taken from reference TRBV19 and TRBJ2-7, is DGGITQSPKYLFRKEGQNVTLSCEQNLNHDAMYWYRQDPGQGLRLIYYSQIVNDFQKGDIAEGYSVSREKKESFPLTVTSAQKNPTAFYLCASSISGQLRTSSYEQYFGPGTRLTVT.

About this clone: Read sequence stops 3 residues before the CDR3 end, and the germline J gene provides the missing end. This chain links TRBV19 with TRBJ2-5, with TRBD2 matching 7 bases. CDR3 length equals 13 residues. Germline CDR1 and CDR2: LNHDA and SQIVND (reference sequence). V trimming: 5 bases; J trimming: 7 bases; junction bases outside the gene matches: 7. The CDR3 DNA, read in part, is TGTGCCAGTAGTTCGGCGGGGGTAGGGACC. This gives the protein CASSSAGVGT. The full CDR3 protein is CASSSAGVGTQYF.

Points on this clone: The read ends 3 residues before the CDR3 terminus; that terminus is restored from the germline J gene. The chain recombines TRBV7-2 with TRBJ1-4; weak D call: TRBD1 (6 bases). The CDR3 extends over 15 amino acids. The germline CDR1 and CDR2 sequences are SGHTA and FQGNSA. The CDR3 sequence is CASSLRPGTNSPLFF. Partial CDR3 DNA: TGTGCCAGCAGCTTAAGACCAGGGACAAATTCACCA.

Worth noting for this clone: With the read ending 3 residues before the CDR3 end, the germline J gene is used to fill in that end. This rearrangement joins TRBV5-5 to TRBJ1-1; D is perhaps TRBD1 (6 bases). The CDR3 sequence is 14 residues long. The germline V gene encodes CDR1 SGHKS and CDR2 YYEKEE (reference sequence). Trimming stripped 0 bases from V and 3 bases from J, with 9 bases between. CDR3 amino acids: CASSLDRAYTEAFF. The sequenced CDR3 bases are TGTGCCAGCAGCTTGGACAGGGCGTACACTGAA.

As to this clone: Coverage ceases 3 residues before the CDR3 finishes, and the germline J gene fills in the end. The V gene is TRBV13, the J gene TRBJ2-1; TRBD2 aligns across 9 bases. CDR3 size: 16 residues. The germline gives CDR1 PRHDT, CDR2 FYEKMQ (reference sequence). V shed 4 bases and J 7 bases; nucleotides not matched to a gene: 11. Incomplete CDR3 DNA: TGTGCCAGCAGCTCCCGGAAGGGCGGGGGGGAAAATGAG. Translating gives CASSSRKGGGENE. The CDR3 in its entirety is CASSSRKGGGENEQFF. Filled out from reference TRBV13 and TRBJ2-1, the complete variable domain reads AAGVIQSPRHLIKEKRETATLKCYPIPRHDTVYWYQQGPGQDPQFLISFYEKMQSDKGSIPDRFSAQQFSDYHSELNMSSLELGDSALYFCASSSRKGGGENEQFFGPGTRLTVL.